This is a list of T cell receptor beta chains from one sample in a study of cytomegalovirus exposure and HLA in healthy donors. Only in-frame clones appear in the TCRdb table, and some are missing; sequencing was by immunoSEQ multiplex PCR. The sample includes 100,000 to 150,000 clones, 81% of them seen just once. The sample consisted of PBMCs. The receptors shown here come from a woman aged 25 to 45 in good health and CMV-seronegative. Each CDR3 is given with its conserved first and last residue. D genes are given only for firm matches. The size of a clone is reported for some rows only, either as once, few or many, or as a class for expanded clones.

.,TRBV19,TRBJ1-6,TRBD1,CASSIRTGESPLHF,TGTGCCAGTAGTATAAGGACAGGGGAATCACCCCTCCACTTT
.,TRBV2,TRBJ2-7,TRBD1,CASSSGQGPSYEQYF,TGTGCCAGCAGTTCCGGACAGGGGCCCTCCTACGAGCAGTACTTC
once,TRBV30,TRBJ2-6,TRBD2,CAWRREGAGANVLTF,TGTGCCTGGAGACGGGAGGGGGCTGGGGCCAACGTCCTGACTTTC
.,TRBV18,TRBJ1-1,TRBD1,CASSPPGQLNTEAFF,TGTGCCAGCTCACCACCGGGACAGCTGAACACTGAAGCTTTCTTT
.,TRBV29-1,TRBJ2-6,.,CSVVRQGNSGANVLTF,TGCAGCGTTGTAAGGCAGGGGAACTCTGGGGCCAACGTCCTGACTTTC
.,TRBV7-6,TRBJ1-1,.,CASSLSRGTEAFF,TGTGCCAGCAGCTTAAGTAGGGGCACTGAAGCTTTCTTT
.,TRBV19,TRBJ1-1,.,CASVLQGNTEAFF,TGTGCCAGCGTTTTACAGGGGAACACTGAAGCTTTCTTT
.,TRBV27,TRBJ2-1,TRBD2,CASSLGRGGEQFF,TGTGCCAGCAGTTTAGGGCGGGGGGGTGAGCAGTTCTTC
.,TRBV11-3,TRBJ2-7,TRBD1,CASSFGTDYEQYF,TGTGCCAGCAGCTTCGGGACAGACTACGAGCAGTACTTC
few,TRBV6-5,TRBJ2-7,TRBD2,CASKVAGGPYEQYF,TGTGCCAGCAAGGTAGCGGGAGGGCCCTACGAGCAGTACTTC
.,TRBV4-2,TRBJ1-2,.,CASSQDPGRSLANGYTF,TGTGCCAGCAGCCAAGATCCAGGGCGAAGCCTTGCGAATGGCTACACCTTC
.,TRBV4-1,TRBJ1-1,.,CASSHAAGPEAFF,TGCGCCAGCAGCCATGCTGCGGGGCCTGAAGCTTTCTTT
.,TRBV30,TRBJ2-7,.,CAWSEVRGARQYF,TGTGCCTGGAGTGAGGTCAGGGGGGCGAGGCAGTACTTC
once,TRBV6-1,TRBJ1-6,.,CASSTRYNSPLHF,TGTGCCAGCAGCACAAGATATAATTCACCCCTCCACTTT
few,TRBV27,TRBJ1-1,TRBD1,CASSPRQGSILNTEAFF,TGTGCCAGCAGTCCCCGACAGGGTAGCATATTGAACACTGAAGCTTTCTTT
few,TRBV4-2,TRBJ1-3,.,CASSPGEGLLSGNTIYF,TGTGCCAGCAGCCCGGGGGAAGGACTGCTCTCTGGAAACACCATATATTTT
.,TRBV18,TRBJ2-1,TRBD1,CASSRGRQGAPEQFF,TGTGCCAGCTCACGTGGGAGACAGGGGGCTCCCGAGCAGTTCTTC
.,TRBV6-1,TRBJ2-3,TRBD1,CASGTGSTDTQYF,TGTGCCAGCGGGACAGGAAGCACAGATACGCAGTATTTT
.,TRBV30,TRBJ1-1,.,CAWNPDVAGRNTEAFF,TGTGCCTGGAACCCCGACGTCGCGGGTCGAAACACTGAAGCTTTCTTT
.,TRBV27,TRBJ1-2,.,CASSLVTGSRNGYTF,TGTGCCAGCAGTTTAGTAACAGGTTCTAGGAATGGCTACACCTTC
.,TRBV11-1,TRBJ2-5,.,CASSSRGSVRLQETQYF,TGTGCCAGCAGCTCCCGGGGTAGCGTACGACTCCAAGAGACCCAGTACTTC
.,TRBV5-8,TRBJ1-2,TRBD1,CASSLRQGANYGYTF,TGTGCCAGCAGCTTGAGACAGGGAGCTAACTATGGCTACACCTTC
.,TRBV7-9,TRBJ2-7,.,CASSAGLTYEQYF,TGTGCCAGCAGCGCGGGCCTCACCTACGAGCAGTACTTC
.,TRBV5-1,TRBJ1-1,.,CASSLLGAQNTEAFF,TGCGCCAGCAGCTTGTTGGGGGCGCAGAACACTGAAGCTTTCTTT
.,TRBV9,TRBJ2-3,.,CASSVASASTDTQYF,TGTGCCAGCAGCGTCGCTAGTGCTAGCACAGATACGCAGTATTTT
.,TRBV10-3,TRBJ2-1,TRBD2,CAISEVSLAGSYNEQFF,TGTGCCATCAGTGAAGTTTCACTAGCGGGCTCCTACAATGAGCAGTTCTTC
.,TRBV15,TRBJ2-7,.,CATSRGTAGSYEQYF,TGTGCCACCAGCAGAGGAACGGCGGGGTCGTACGAGCAGTACTTC
.,TRBV4-1,TRBJ1-4,TRBD1,CASSQPGTGFANEKLFF,TGCGCCAGCAGCCAACCCGGGACAGGTTTTGCTAATGAAAAACTGTTTTTT
few,TRBV7-9,TRBJ1-5,TRBD1,CSSSLEGQGRNQPQHF,TGTTCCAGCAGCTTAGAGGGACAGGGTCGCAATCAGCCCCAGCATTTT
once,TRBV5-4,TRBJ2-7,TRBD2,CASSLGAGGVEQYF,TGTGCCAGCAGCCTGGGAGCGGGAGGGGTAGAGCAGTACTTC